Described below is a single T cell receptor beta chain sequence and its context. V lost 5 bases to trimming and J lost 7 bases; unmatched junction nucleotides: 10. Looked up from germline, CDR1 is SGHTA and CDR2 is FQGNSA. The CDR3 covers 15 residues. These data originate in a study of control samples from healthy donors and cancer patients. Measured with immunoSEQ multiplex PCR; TCRdb has only the in-frame clones, and not every one. The data contain roughly 200,000 clones, roughly 94% of them singletons. The sequenced sample was blood. The sequence was collected from a middle-aged man in good health. This chain connects TRBV7-2 to TRBJ1-4; 7 bases match TRBD1. This CDR3 is CASSPRSGGGEKLFF. The DNA for the CDR3 is TGTGCCAGCAGCCCTCGGTCAGGGGGGGGTGAAAAACTGTTTTTT.